This paragraph reports one TCR beta chain. What it recognizes is unknown. This entry belongs to a study of T cell responses to AZD1222 COVID-19 vaccine. Study findings and constraints: Only a handful of AZD1222 recipients were seropositive at baseline. Spike-specific TCR breadth and depth both grew after two AZD1222 doses.

Data came from immunoSEQ multiplex PCR; TCRdb stores just in-frame clones and leaves some out. The table lists about 110,000 clones, around 92% of them singletons, with less than 8% in the top ten. The clonotype comes from an adult in good health. This specimen was peripheral blood, taken on day 0 of AZD1222 vaccination.

Here the CDR3 DNA reads TGTGCCAGCAGTTTCTTTCGGACTAGCGGGAGCGCAGATACGCAGTATTTT. Its protein product is CASSFFRTSGSADTQYF. The V gene is TRBV27, the J gene TRBJ2-3, with 13 nucleotides matching TRBD2. The CDR3 runs to 17 residues. CDR1 is MNHEY, CDR2 SMNVEV, per germline (reference sequence). The junction had 7 bases not matched to a gene; V was cut back by 3 bases and J by 4 bases.